The TCR beta chain described here comes from a study of blood T cell repertoires in COVID-19. Study-wide context: From the United States, Italy and Spain came samples of acute and convalescent COVID-19. T cells, B-cell-depleted T cells, or PBMCs supplied cDNA or gDNA.

As processed by the authors: Researchers report that nucleated cell counts were estimated from reference gene primer amplification. TCRdb's copy holds only in-frame clones and misses some; the assay was immunoSEQ multiplex PCR. The V and J calls and the clone size are those of that table, but D and trimming were determined from the DNA. The data show about 47,000 clones, about 83% seen once. This CDR3 contains 16 residues. CDR1 is MGHRA, CDR2 YSYEKL, per germline. V shed 3 bases and J 7 bases; nucleotides not matched to a gene: 6. The TCR was taken from a man aged 50 to 60 with acute or convalescent COVID-19. Specimen: peripheral blood. This chain connects TRBV4-1 to TRBJ2-2; 12 positions match TRBD2. This CDR3 is CASSHWTSGVGGELFF. In DNA form, the CDR3 reads TGCGCCAGCAGCCACTGGACTAGCGGGGTAGGCGGGGAGCTGTTTTTT.